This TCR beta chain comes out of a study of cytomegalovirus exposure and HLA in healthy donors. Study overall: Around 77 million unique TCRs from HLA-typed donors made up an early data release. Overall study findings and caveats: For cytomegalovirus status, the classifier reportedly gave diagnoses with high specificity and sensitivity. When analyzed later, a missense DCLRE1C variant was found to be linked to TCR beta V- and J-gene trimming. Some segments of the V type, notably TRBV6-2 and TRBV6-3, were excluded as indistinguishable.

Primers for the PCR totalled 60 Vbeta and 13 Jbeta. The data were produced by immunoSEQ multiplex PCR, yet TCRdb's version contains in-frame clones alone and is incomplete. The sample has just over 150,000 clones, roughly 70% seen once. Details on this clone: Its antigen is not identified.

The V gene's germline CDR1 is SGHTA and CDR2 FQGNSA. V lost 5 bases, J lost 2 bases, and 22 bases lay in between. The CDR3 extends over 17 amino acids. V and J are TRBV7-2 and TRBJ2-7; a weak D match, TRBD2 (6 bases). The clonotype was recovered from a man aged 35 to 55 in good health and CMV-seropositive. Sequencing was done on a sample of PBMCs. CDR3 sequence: CASSPPGGAPWAYEQYF. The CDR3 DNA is TGTGCCAGCAGCCCCCCGGGCGGGGCGCCGTGGGCCTACGAGCAGTACTTC. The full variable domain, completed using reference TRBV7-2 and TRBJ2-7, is GAGVSQSPSNKVTEKGKDVELRCDPISGHTALYWYRQSLGQGLEFLIYFQGNSAPDKSGLPSDRFSAERTGGSVSTLTIQRTQQEDSAVYLCASSPPGGAPWAYEQYFGPGTRLTVT.